The rows below give T cell receptor beta chains drawn from one sample of a study of breast tumors, draining lymph nodes, adjacent tissues. From the multiplex PCR reads, TCRdb called clonotypes with MiXCR, one entry per CDR3 protein. Of 10,000 to 15,000 distinct CDR3 sequences listed, about 34% are singletons. The sequencing sample was made of breast tumor tissue. These receptors were collected from a female donor with breast cancer. Some clones in this sample may be carry-over from other donors' samples. Both conserved end residues are part of each CDR3. The order of the fields is V gene, CDR3 length, CDR3 protein.

V: TRBV19
length: 17
CDR3: CASSIEVVGTSYNEQFF

V: TRBV20-1
length: 12
CDR3: CSAVAGRYEQYF

V: TRBV6-5
length: 15
CDR3: CASSYRQGGTDTQYF

V: TRBV29-1
length: 15
CDR3: CSVATSGTYTDTQYF

V: TRBV7-6
length: 13
CDR3: CAVTQGYNQPQHF

V: TRBV5-6
length: 15
CDR3: CASSLEAGRTDTQYF

V: TRBV18
length: 15
CDR3: CASSPPSAPPYEQYF

V: TRBV6-1
length: 16
CDR3: CASSGRGSRGRETQYF

V: TRBV7-9
length: 18
CDR3: CASSSVEPRQGSQETQYF

V: TRBV12-3/TRBV12-4
length: 14
CDR3: CASSLRFGGNEQFF

V: TRBV11-2
length: 13
CDR3: CASSLDDTGEQYF

V: TRBV29-1
length: 13
CDR3: CSATIQGAGELFF

V: TRBV11-2
length: 12
CDR3: CASSRPGQEAFF

V: TRBV7-8
length: 14
CDR3: CASNGTSGGDEQFF

V: TRBV7-3
length: 18
CDR3: CASSSGLAGATNTGELFF

V: TRBV7-2
length: 14
CDR3: CASSLRLANDEQYF

V: TRBV5-8
length: 14
CDR3: CASSEDLANYGYTF

V: TRBV18
length: 12
CDR3: CASSPEIYGYTF

V: TRBV6-1
length: 11
CDR3: CASSDSNIQYF

V: TRBV7-9
length: 15
CDR3: CASSATTGVTDTQYF

V: TRBV12-3/TRBV12-4
length: 16
CDR3: CASSSVRDRGTYEQYF

V: TRBV20-1
length: 15
CDR3: CSVTGGELMTDTQYF

V: TRBV20-1
length: 12
CDR3: CSARERISTQYF

V: TRBV4-1
length: 14
CDR3: CASSQKVLENIQYF

V: TRBV5-8
length: 16
CDR3: CASSRRIDWSYNEQFF

V: TRBV2
length: 15
CDR3: CASRGQALSDSPLHF

V: TRBV14
length: 16
CDR3: CASSQSAAQGTYEQYF

V: TRBV20-1
length: 13
CDR3: CSARDPQGTEAFF

V: TRBV10-3
length: 14
CDR3: CATGRGLAPYEQYF

V: TRBV20-1
length: 12
CDR3: CSARTGGGEQYF

V: TRBV19
length: 14
CDR3: CASSSPGGGTEAFF

V: TRBV18
length: 14
CDR3: CASSRQGSRNEQFF

V: TRBV19
length: 14
CDR3: CASSMGTGGNEQFF

V: TRBV5-1
length: 15
CDR3: CASSLGGSGQETQYF

V: TRBV6-1
length: 16
CDR3: CASSEAGGEGPDTQYF

V: TRBV3-1
length: 17
CDR3: CASSQTTHRELGNAIYF

V: TRBV27
length: 15
CDR3: CASSFGGRTKNEQFF

V: TRBV29-1
length: 14
CDR3: CSVVLAGVGYEQYF

V: TRBV6-1
length: 14
CDR3: CASSESGRTDTQYF

V: TRBV9
length: 11
CDR3: CASSGGGTLHF

V: TRBV12-3/TRBV12-4
length: 15
CDR3: CASSLGQAGNSPLHF

V: TRBV20-1
length: 15
CDR3: CSARDQIEDRSPLHF

V: TRBV6-1
length: 14
CDR3: CASSWGVENTEAFF

V: TRBV4-2
length: 13
CDR3: CASSHGNLYGYTF

V: TRBV10-3
length: 14
CDR3: CAISDVDRGYEQYF

V: TRBV12-3/TRBV12-4
length: 13
CDR3: CASSRDRAYEQYF

V: TRBV19
length: 14
CDR3: CASSTTGWDNGYTF

V: TRBV2
length: 13
CDR3: CASQVGGLKTQYF

V: TRBV10-1
length: 13
CDR3: CASSRDTLSEQYF

V: TRBV11-3
length: 12
CDR3: CASREGDGELFF

V: TRBV2
length: 15
CDR3: CASRWASGNTGELFF

V: TRBV27
length: 17
CDR3: CASSLYDRAVKTGELFF

V: TRBV6-5
length: 17
CDR3: CASRPSYSKVAKNIQYF

V: TRBV6-1
length: 14
CDR3: CASTRTGSEGEQYF

V: TRBV2
length: 13
CDR3: CASSDQVNTEAFF